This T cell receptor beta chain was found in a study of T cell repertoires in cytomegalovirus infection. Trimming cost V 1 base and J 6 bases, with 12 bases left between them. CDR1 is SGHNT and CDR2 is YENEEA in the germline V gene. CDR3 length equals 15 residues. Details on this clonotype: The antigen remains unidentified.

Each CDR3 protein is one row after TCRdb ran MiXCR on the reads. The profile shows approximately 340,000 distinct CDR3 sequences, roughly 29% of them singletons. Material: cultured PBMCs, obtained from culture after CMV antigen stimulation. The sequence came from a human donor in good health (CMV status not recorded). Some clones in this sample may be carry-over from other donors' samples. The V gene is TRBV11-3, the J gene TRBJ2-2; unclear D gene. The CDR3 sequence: CASSLGPRRSGELFF. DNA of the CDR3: TGTGCCAGCAGCTTAGGACCACGGCGGTCCGGGGAGCTGTTTTTT.